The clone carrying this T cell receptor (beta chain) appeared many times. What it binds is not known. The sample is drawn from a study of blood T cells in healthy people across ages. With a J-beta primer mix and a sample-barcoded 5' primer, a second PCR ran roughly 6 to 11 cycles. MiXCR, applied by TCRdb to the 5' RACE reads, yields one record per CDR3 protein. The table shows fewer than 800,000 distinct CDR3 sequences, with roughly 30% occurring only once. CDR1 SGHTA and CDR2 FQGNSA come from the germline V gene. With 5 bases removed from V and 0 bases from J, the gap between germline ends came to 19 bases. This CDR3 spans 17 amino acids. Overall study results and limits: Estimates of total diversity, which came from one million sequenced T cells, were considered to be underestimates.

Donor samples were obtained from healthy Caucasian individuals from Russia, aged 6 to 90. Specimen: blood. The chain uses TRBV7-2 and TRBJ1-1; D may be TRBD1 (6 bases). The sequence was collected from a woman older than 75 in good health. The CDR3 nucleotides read TGTGCCAGCAGCCTACAGGGAGGGGCCTTAATGAACACTGAAGCTTTCTTT. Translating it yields CASSLQGGALMNTEAFF.